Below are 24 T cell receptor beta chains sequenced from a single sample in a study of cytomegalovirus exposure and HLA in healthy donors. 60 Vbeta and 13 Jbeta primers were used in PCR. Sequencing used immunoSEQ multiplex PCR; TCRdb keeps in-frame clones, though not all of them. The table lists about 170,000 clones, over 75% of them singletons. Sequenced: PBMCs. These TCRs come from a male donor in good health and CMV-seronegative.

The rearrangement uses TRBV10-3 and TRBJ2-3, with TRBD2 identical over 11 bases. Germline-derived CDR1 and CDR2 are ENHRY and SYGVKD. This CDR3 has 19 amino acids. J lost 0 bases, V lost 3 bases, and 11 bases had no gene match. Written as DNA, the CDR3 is TGTGCCATCAGTGATAGCGTAGCGGGGGGGCCGCGGAGCACAGATACGCAGTATTTT. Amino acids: CAISDSVAGGPRSTDTQYF.

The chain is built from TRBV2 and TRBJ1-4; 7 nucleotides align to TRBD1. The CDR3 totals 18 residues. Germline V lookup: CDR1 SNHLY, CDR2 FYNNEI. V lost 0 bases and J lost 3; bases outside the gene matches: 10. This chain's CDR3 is CASSEAPPDRVSNEKLFF. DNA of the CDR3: TGTGCCAGCAGTGAAGCCCCACCCGACAGGGTCTCTAATGAAAAACTGTTTTTT.

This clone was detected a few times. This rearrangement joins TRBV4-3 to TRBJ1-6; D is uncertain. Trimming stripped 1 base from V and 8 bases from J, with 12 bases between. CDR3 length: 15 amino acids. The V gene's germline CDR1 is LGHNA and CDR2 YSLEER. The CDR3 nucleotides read TGCGCCAGCAGCCAAGTGTTCACGGTGGATTCACCCCTCCACTTT. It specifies CASSQVFTVDSPLHF.

Here the CDR3 DNA reads TGTGCCAGCAGCTTAGCTCCAGGGGGGCATCAGCCCCAGCATTTT. Translated: CASSLAPGGHQPQHF. The gene calls are TRBV7-6 and TRBJ1-5; 7 bases agree with TRBD1. There are 15 residues in the CDR3. The ends lost 0 bases at V and 5 bases at J; junction bases unmatched: 4. Germline assignment: CDR1 SGHVS and CDR2 FNYEAQ.

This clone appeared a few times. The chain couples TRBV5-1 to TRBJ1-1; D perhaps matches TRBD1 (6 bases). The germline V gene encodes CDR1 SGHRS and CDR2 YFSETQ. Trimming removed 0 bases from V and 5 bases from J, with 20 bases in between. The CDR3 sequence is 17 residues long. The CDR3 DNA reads TGCGCCAGCAGCTTGGAGCCCCCGGGAGGGGGATGGACTGAAGCTTTCTTT. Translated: CASSLEPPGGGWTEAFF. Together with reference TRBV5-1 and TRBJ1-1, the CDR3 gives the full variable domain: KAGVTQTPRYLIKTRGQQVTLSCSPISGHRSVSWYQQTPGQGLQFLFEYFSETQRNKGNFPGRFSGRQFSNSRSEMNVSTLELGDSALYLCASSLEPPGGGWTEAFFGQGTRLTVV.

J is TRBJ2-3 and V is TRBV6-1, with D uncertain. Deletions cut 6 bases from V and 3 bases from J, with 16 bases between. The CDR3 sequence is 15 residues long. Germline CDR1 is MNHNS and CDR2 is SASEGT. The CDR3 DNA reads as TGTGCCAGCAGGAGAGCTGCCCGCGAAACAGATACGCAGTATTTT. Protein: CASRRAARETDTQYF.

The CDR3 spells CASSLVAFLQGLMNTEAFF. DNA of the CDR3: TGTGCCAGCAGCTTAGTTGCGTTCTTGCAGGGCCTCATGAACACTGAAGCTTTCTTT. The rearrangement uses TRBV7-9 and TRBJ1-1; D may be TRBD1 (5 bases). CDR1 SEHNR and CDR2 FQNEAQ come from the germline V gene (reference sequence). Trimming took 1 base from V and 0 from J, leaving 21 bases between them. The CDR3 sequence is 19 residues long.

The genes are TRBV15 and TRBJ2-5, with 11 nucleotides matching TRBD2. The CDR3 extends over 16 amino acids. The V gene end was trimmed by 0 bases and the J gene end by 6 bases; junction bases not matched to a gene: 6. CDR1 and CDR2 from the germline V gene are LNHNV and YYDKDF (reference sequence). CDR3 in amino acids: CATSRDKTSGAQTQYF. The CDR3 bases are TGTGCCACCAGCAGAGATAAGACTAGCGGGGCCCAGACCCAGTACTTC.

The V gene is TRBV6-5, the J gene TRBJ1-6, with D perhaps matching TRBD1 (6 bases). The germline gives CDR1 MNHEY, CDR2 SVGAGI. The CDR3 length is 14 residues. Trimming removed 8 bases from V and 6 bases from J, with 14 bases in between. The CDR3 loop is CASQSTGPNSPLHF. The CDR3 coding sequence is TGTGCCAGCCAGTCGACAGGCCCTAATTCACCCCTCCACTTT.

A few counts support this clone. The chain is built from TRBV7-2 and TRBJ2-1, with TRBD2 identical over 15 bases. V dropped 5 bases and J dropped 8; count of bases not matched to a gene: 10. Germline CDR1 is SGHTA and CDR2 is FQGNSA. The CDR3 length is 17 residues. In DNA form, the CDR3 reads TGTGCCAGCAGCCCCGGACTAGCGGGGGGGCTTTTGGATGAGCAGTTCTTC. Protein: CASSPGLAGGLLDEQFF.

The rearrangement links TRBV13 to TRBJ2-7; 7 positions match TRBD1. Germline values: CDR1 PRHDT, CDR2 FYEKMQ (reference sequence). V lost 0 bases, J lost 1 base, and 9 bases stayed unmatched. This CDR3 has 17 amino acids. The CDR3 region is CASSLGLYSGQSYEQYF. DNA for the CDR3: TGTGCCAGCAGCTTAGGCCTCTATTCGGGACAGTCCTACGAGCAGTACTTC. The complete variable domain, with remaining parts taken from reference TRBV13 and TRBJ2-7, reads AAGVIQSPRHLIKEKRETATLKCYPIPRHDTVYWYQQGPGQDPQFLISFYEKMQSDKGSIPDRFSAQQFSDYHSELNMSSLELGDSALYFCASSLGLYSGQSYEQYFGPGTRLTVT.

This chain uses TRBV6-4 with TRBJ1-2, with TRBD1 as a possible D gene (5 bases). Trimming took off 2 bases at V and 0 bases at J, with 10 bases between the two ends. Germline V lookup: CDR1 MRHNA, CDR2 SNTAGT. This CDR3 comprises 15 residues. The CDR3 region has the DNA TGTGCCAGCAGTGACAGGGTAGGGGCTAACTATGGCTACACCTTC. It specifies CASSDRVGANYGYTF.

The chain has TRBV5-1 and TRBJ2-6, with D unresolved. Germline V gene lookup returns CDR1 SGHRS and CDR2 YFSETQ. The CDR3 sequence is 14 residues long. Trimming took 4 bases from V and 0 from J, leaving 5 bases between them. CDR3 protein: CASSMSSGANVLTF. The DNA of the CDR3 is TGCGCCAGCAGCATGAGCTCTGGGGCCAACGTCCTGACTTTC.

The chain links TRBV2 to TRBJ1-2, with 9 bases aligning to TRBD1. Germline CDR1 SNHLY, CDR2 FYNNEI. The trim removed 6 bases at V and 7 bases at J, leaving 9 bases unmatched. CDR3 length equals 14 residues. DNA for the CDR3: TGTGCCAGCAGAGAAACAGGGGGCAAAGGTGGCTACACCTTC. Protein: CASRETGGKGGYTF.

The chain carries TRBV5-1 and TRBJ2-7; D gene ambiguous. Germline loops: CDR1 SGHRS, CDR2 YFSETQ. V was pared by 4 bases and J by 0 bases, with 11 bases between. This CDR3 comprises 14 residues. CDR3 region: CASSPGASSYEQYF. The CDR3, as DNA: TGCGCCAGCAGCCCTGGAGCCAGCTCCTACGAGCAGTACTTC.

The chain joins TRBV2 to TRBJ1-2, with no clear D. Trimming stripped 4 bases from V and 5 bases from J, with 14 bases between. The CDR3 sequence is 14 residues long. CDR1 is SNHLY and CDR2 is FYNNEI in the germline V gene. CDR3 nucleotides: TGTGCCAGCAGTGCATGGGAGACCGATTATGGCTACACCTTC. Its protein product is CASSAWETDYGYTF.

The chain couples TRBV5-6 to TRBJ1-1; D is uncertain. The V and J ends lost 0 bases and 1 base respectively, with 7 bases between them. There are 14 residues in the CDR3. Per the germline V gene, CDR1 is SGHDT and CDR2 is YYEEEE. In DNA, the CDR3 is TGTGCCAGCAGCTTGGCACTTGCGAACACTGAAGCTTTCTTT. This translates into CASSLALANTEAFF. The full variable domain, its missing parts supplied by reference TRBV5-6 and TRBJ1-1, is DAGVTQSPTHLIKTRGQQVTLRCSPKSGHDTVSWYQQALGQGPQFIFQYYEEEERQRGNFPDRFSGHQFPNYSSELNVNALLLGDSALYLCASSLALANTEAFFGQGTRLTVV.

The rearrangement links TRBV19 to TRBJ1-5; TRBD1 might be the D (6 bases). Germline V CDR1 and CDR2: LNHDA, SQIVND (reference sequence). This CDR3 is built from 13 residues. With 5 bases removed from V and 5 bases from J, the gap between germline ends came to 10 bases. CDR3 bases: TGTGCCAGTAGTCAGGGGACGGATCAGCCCCAGCATTTT. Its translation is CASSQGTDQPQHF.

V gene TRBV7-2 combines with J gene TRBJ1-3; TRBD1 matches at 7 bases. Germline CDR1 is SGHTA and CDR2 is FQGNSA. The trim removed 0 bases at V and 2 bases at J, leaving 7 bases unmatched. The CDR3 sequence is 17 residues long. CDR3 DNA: TGTGCCAGCAGCTTAGCTCCGGGACAGATTACTGGAAACACCATATATTTT. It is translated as CASSLAPGQITGNTIYF.

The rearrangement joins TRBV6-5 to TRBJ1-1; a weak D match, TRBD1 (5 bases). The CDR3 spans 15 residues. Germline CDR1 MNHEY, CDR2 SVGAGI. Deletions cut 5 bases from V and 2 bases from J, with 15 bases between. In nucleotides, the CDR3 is TGTGCCAGCAGTCCAACCGGGACTTTTAACACTGAAGCTTTCTTT. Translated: CASSPTGTFNTEAFF.

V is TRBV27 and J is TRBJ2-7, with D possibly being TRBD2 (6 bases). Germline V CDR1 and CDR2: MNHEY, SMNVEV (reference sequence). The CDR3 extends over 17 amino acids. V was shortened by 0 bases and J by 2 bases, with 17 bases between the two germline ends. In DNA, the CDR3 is TGTGCCAGCAGTTTATCTCTGACTAGTACAAGGGCCTACGAGCAGTACTTC. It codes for CASSLSLTSTRAYEQYF.

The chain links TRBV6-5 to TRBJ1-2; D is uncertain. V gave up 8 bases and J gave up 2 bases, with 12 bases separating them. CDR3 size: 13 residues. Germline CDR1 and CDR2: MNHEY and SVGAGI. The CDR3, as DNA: TGTGCCAGCCGAACACCAGGAAACTATGGCTACACCTTC. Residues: CASRTPGNYGYTF.

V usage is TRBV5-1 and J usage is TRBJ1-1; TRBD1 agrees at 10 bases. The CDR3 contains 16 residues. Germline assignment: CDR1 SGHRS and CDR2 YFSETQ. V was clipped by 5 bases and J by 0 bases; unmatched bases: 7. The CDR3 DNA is TGCGCCAGCAGACCGGACAGGGGGTTTGTGAACACTGAAGCTTTCTTT. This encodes CASRPDRGFVNTEAFF.

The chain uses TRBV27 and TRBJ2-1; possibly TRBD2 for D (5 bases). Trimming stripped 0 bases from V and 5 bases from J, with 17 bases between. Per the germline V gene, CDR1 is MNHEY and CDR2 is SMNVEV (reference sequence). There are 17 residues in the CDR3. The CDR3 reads CASSLSLDFERDNEQFF. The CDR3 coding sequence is TGTGCCAGCAGTTTATCCCTTGACTTCGAGAGGGACAATGAGCAGTTCTTC.